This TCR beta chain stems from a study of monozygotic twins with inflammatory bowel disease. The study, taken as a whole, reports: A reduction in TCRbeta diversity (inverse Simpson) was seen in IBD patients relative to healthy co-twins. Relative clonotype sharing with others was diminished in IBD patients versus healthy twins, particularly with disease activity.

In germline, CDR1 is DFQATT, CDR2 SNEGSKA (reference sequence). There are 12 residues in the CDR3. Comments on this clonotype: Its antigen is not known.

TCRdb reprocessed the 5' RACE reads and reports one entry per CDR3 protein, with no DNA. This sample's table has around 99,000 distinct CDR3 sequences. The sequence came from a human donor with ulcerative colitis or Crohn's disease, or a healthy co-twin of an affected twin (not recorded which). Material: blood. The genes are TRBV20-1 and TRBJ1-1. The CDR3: CSAYEPNTEAFF.